The next 15 T cell receptor beta chains were all read from a single sample in a study of blood T cell repertoires in COVID-19. TCRdb's table, derived via immunoSEQ multiplex PCR, lists solely in-frame clones and lacks some. The table has just over 250,000 clones, around 80% seen once. Sequenced material: PBMCs or T cells enriched from blood (not recorded which). These receptors originate from a man under 40 with acute COVID-19.

The rearrangement links TRBV25-1 to TRBJ2-1, with D hard to call. Germline assignment: CDR1 MGHDK and CDR2 SYGVNS. The CDR3 sequence is 13 residues long. Deletions cut 2 bases from V and 5 bases from J, with 7 bases between. The CDR3 nucleotides read TGTGCCAGCAGTGAAATCCAAAACAATGAGCAGTTCTTC. Translating gives CASSEIQNNEQFF.

The chain combines TRBV28 with TRBJ2-7; 11 nucleotides align to TRBD1. With V trimmed by 10 bases and J by 3 bases, 2 bases remained unmatched. The CDR3 loop spans 12 amino acids. The V gene's germline CDR1 is MDHEN and CDR2 SYDVKM. CDR3 in amino acids: CATGTGGYEQYV. CDR3 DNA: TGTGCCACCGGGACAGGGGGCTACGAGCAGTACGTC.

This clone was seen only once. The J gene is TRBJ2-5, the V gene TRBV11-2; D is perhaps TRBD2 (5 bases). The CDR3 contains 16 residues. The germline V gene encodes CDR1 SGHAT and CDR2 FQNNGV. V lost 5 bases, J lost 2 bases, and 18 bases lay in between. The CDR3 sequence: CASSPRNGVGQETQYF. The CDR3 DNA sequence: TGTGCCAGCAGCCCGCGAAACGGGGTGGGACAAGAGACCCAGTACTTC.

This clone was seen a handful of times. The genes are TRBV6-1 and TRBJ2-4; 8 bases fit TRBD2. CDR1 is MNHNS and CDR2 is SASEGT in the germline V gene. J was trimmed by 6 bases and V by 3 bases; bases with no gene match: 4. CDR3 length: 14 residues. DNA for the CDR3: TGTGCCAGCAGTGATCGGGGGGGGAGAAACATTCAGTACTTC. It codes for CASSDRGGRNIQYF.

The chain joins TRBV28 to TRBJ1-2; D is perhaps TRBD1 (5 bases). The ends were cut back, 5 bases at V and 0 bases at J, with 13 bases in the middle. The CDR3 runs 15 residues. The germline gives CDR1 MDHEN, CDR2 SYDVKM. Here the CDR3 reads CASSPRQSTNYGYTF. DNA of the CDR3: TGTGCCAGCAGTCCACGACAGTCGACTAACTATGGCTACACCTTC.

J is TRBJ1-5 and V is TRBV28, with D possibly matching TRBD1 (6 bases). CDR1 MDHEN and CDR2 SYDVKM come from the germline V gene. The CDR3 consists of 14 residues. With 6 bases removed from V and 1 base from J, the gap between germline ends came to 10 bases. The CDR3 bases are TGTGCCAGCAGGAAAGGACAGAGCAATCAGCCCCAGCATTTT. It is translated as CASRKGQSNQPQHF.

This sequence joins TRBV24-1 and TRBJ2-6, with unresolved D. This CDR3 contains 16 residues. CDR1 is KGHDR and CDR2 is SFDVKD in the germline V gene. Deletions cut 0 bases from V and 2 bases from J, with 7 bases between. CDR3 bases: TGTGCCACCAGTGATTTGAGTGAGGCTGGGGCCAACGTCCTGACTTTC. As protein: CATSDLSEAGANVLTF.

The V call is TRBV20-1, the J call TRBJ2-6; no clear D. From germline, CDR1 is DFQATT and CDR2 SNEGSKA (reference sequence). This CDR3 has 17 residues. V lost 3 bases and J 0 bases, leaving 15 bases between the germline ends. The CDR3 sequence: CSASGPGGSSGANVLTF. CDR3 nucleotides: TGCAGTGCTAGTGGTCCGGGTGGGTCCTCTGGGGCCAACGTCCTGACTTTC.

About this clone: At one end, the junction sequence differs from germline, possibly due to a read error. The chain employs TRBV5-1 and TRBJ1-2; the D gene is possibly TRBD1 (5 bases). The CDR3 is 16 residues long. Germline CDR1 and CDR2: SGHRS and YFSETQ. In DNA, the CDR3 is TGTGCCAGCAGCTTGGTTTTTGGACCGGGGGATAATGGCTACACCTTC. Its translation is CASSLVFGPGDNGYTF.

This clone came up once. J is TRBJ1-2 and V is TRBV9; the match to TRBD1 covers 8 bases. Per germline, CDR1 SGDLS and CDR2 YYNGEE. V was pared by 6 bases and J by 4 bases, with 5 bases of the junction left unmatched. CDR3 length: 13 residues. The CDR3 sequence is CASTSDRGYGYTF. The CDR3 coding sequence is TGTGCCAGCACCTCAGACAGGGGCTATGGCTACACCTTC.

V usage is TRBV5-6 and J usage is TRBJ2-4, with 9 bases identical to TRBD2. V was clipped by 5 bases and J by 11 bases; unmatched bases: 8. Germline V gene data show CDR1 as SGHDT and CDR2 as YYEEEE. This CDR3 region has 13 residues. The CDR3 DNA sequence: TGTGCCAGCAGACGTAGCGGGGGTGGATTTCAGTACTTC. Its translation: CASRRSGGGFQYF. Full variable domain (rest looked up from reference TRBV5-6 and TRBJ2-4): DAGVTQSPTHLIKTRGQQVTLRCSPKSGHDTVSWYQQALGQGPQFIFQYYEEEERQRGNFPDRFSGHQFPNYSSELNVNALLLGDSALYLCASRRSGGGFQYFGAGTRLSVL.

This clone was observed a few times. V usage is TRBV6-4 and J usage is TRBJ2-2; D is uncertain. Germline-derived CDR1 and CDR2 are MRHNA and SNTAGT. The CDR3 totals 14 residues. With 0 bases removed from V and 3 bases from J, the gap between germline ends came to 5 bases. The DNA of the CDR3 is TGTGCCAGCAGTGACTCCTTCGACACCGGGGAGCTGTTTTTT. Its protein is CASSDSFDTGELFF.

The chain recombines TRBV3-1 (or the pseudogene TRBV3-2) with TRBJ2-5, with 8 positions matching TRBD2. The CDR3 runs to 15 residues. Germline CDR1 is LGHDT and CDR2 is YNNKEL (reference sequence). Trimming cost V 1 base and J 6 bases; bases outside gene matches: 7. The CDR3 loop reads CASSQGLREVKTQYF. CDR3 sequence (DNA): TGTGCCAGCAGCCAAGGTTTGCGGGAGGTTAAGACCCAGTACTTC.

The V call is TRBV7-9, the J call TRBJ1-1, with 7 bases identical to TRBD1. The V and J ends lost 6 bases and 5 bases, in that order; junction bases with no gene match: 0. Germline values: CDR1 SEHNR, CDR2 FQNEAQ (reference sequence). CDR3 size: 11 residues. As DNA, the CDR3 is TGTGCCAGCAGACAGGGGACTGAAGCTTTCTTT. This encodes CASRQGTEAFF.

The chain uses TRBV24-1 and TRBJ2-1; TRBD1 agrees at 10 bases. Trimming took 3 bases from V and 7 from J; bases not matched to a gene: 11. Per germline, CDR1 KGHDR and CDR2 SFDVKD. This CDR3 contains 17 residues. The CDR3 reads CATSDRPGQGTGNEQFF. CDR3 bases: TGTGCCACCAGTGATAGGCCGGGACAGGGGACGGGAAATGAGCAGTTCTTC.